One and the same sample provided the 28 T cell receptor beta chains below, sequenced in a study of tumor-infiltrating lymphocytes in primary liver carcinoma. The researchers obtained blood RNA from unsorted whole blood and also extracted germline DNA. From about 0.45 ug total RNA, TCR beta cDNA was generated with a primer in the constant region. Modified slightly, ARM-PCR produced TCR beta libraries over three nested multiplex PCR rounds. TRBV1-TRBV30 forward primers paired with a C-beta reverse primer drove the first two PCR rounds, roughly 10 cycles each. TCRdb used MiXCR to reprocess the multiplex PCR reads, holding one entry per CDR3 protein. Of 300,000 to 350,000 distinct CDR3 sequences listed, 65% were seen once; the top ten hold approximately 5.9%. The sequenced sample was peripheral blood. These receptor sequences come from a man in his forties with primary liver carcinoma and hepatitis B virus infection.

With respect to this clonotype: Mismatch with germline at one junction end may stem from a read error. For the CDR3, the DNA is TGTGCCAGTGGGGCTGGGAATGAAATACTGTTTTTT. Translation: CASGAGNEILFF. J is TRBJ1-4 and V is TRBV11-2; D is perhaps TRBD1 (5 bases). The CDR3 runs 12 residues. CDR1 and CDR2 from the germline V gene are SGHAT and FQNNGV.

The V gene is TRBV5-1, the J gene TRBJ2-7, with D hard to call. Per germline, CDR1 SGHRS and CDR2 YFSETQ. This CDR3 has 14 amino acids. V was pared by 4 bases and J by 0 bases, with 11 bases between. The DNA for the CDR3 is TGCGCCAGCAGCCTAAACAGAGTCTCCTACGAGCAGTACTTC. This sequence encodes CASSLNRVSYEQYF.

This clonotype was seen a few times. The J gene is TRBJ1-3, the V gene TRBV14, with unresolved D. Germline CDR1 is SGHDN and CDR2 is FVKESK. V lost 5 bases to trimming and J lost 3 bases, with 5 bases between them. This CDR3 comprises 12 residues. CDR3 sequence: CASSSVGNTIYF. The CDR3 DNA sequence: TGTGCCAGCAGCTCAGTTGGAAACACCATATATTTT.

This clonotype was found many times. This chain joins TRBV12-3 or TRBV12-4 and TRBJ2-1, with TRBD2 matching over 7 bases. The CDR3 extends over 14 amino acids. Losses at the gene ends were 3 bases for V and 6 bases for J; bases not matched to a gene: 5. CDR3 sequence: CASSLKGGSNEQFF. The CDR3 DNA reads as TGTGCCAGCAGTTTGAAGGGCGGGAGCAATGAGCAGTTCTTC.

In this sample, this clonotype turned up once. The rearrangement uses TRBV11-1 and TRBJ2-1; the match to TRBD1 covers 7 bases. J was trimmed by 6 bases and V by 4 bases; bases with no gene match: 18. The germline gives CDR1 SGHAT, CDR2 FQDESV (reference sequence). The CDR3 is 18 residues long. CDR3 protein: CASSSRFDRTGISNEQFF. The CDR3 DNA reads TGTGCCAGCAGCTCACGCTTCGACAGGACAGGAATAAGCAATGAGCAGTTCTTC. The complete variable domain, with remaining parts taken from reference TRBV11-1 and TRBJ2-1, reads EAEVAQSPRYKITEKSQAVAFWCDPISGHATLYWYRQILGQGPELLVQFQDESVVDDSQLPKDRFSAERLKGVDSTLKIQPAELGDSAMYLCASSSRFDRTGISNEQFFGPGTRLTVL.

The V call is TRBV2, the J call TRBJ2-7; 9 bases agree with TRBD1. CDR3 length: 14 residues. Germline assignment: CDR1 SNHLY and CDR2 FYNNEI. Trimming cost V 7 bases and J 2 bases; bases outside gene matches: 6. The CDR3 is CASKGTGLTYEQYF. DNA of the CDR3: TGTGCCAGCAAAGGGACAGGGTTAACCTACGAGCAGTACTTC.

Concerning this clonotype itself: A junction end diverges from the germline sequence, so it may reflect a read error. The chain joins TRBV11-3 to TRBJ2-2; weak D call: TRBD2 (5 bases). Germline-derived CDR1 and CDR2 are SGHNT and YENEEA. This CDR3 spans 13 amino acids. The CDR3 spells CASSFDSSGEMFF. The CDR3 nucleotides are TGTGCCAGCAGCTTTGACTCGTCCGGGGAGATGTTTTTT.

This clonotype was seen a handful of times. A read error is possible here, since a much larger clone lies one base away. The J gene is TRBJ2-1, the V gene TRBV6-1, with 9 bases lining up with TRBD2. Germline-derived CDR1 and CDR2 are MNHNS and SASEGT. The CDR3 spans 14 residues. The CDR3 reads CDSRASGNYNEQFF. The DNA for the CDR3 is TGTGACAGCAGAGCTAGCGGGAACTACAATGAGCAGTTCTTC.

This clonotype was observed a few times. CDR3 loop: CASSPRGAGVGEQYF. The CDR3 region has the DNA TGCGCCAGCAGCCCCCGAGGGGCAGGGGTCGGCGAGCAGTACTTC. This chain links TRBV4-1 with TRBJ2-7; tentative D call: TRBD1 (6 bases). This CDR3 comprises 15 residues. With 4 bases removed from V and 6 bases from J, the gap between germline ends came to 19 bases. The germline gives CDR1 MGHRA, CDR2 YSYEKL.

On this clonotype itself: This could be a read error, since a much larger clone is one nucleotide away. The chain joins TRBV6-2 or TRBV6-3 to TRBJ2-7; the D is unclear. Germline V gene lookup returns CDR1 MNHEY and CDR2 SVGEGT. The CDR3 covers 12 residues. CDR3 nucleotide sequence: TGTGTCAGCACCCCAAGACCCTACGAGCAGTACTTC. Its protein product is CVSTPRPYEQYF.

V gene TRBV7-9 combines with J gene TRBJ2-2; D ambiguous. V was pared by 6 bases and J by 1 base, with 6 bases between. The germline gives CDR1 SEHNR, CDR2 FQNEAQ (reference sequence). This CDR3 has 13 residues. The CDR3 loop reads CASSTLNTGELFF. The CDR3 region has the DNA TGTGCCAGCAGTACACTGAACACCGGGGAGCTGTTTTTT.

By share, this clonotype ranks as medium-sized (0.01 to 0.1%). V and J are TRBV11-2 and TRBJ2-5, with 9 positions matching TRBD2. The CDR3 sequence is 15 residues long. V lost 2 bases and J lost 5; bases outside the gene matches: 6. Germline CDR1 SGHAT, CDR2 FQNNGV. The CDR3, as DNA: TGTGCCAGCAGCTTAACGGCGGGAGGGCCGGAGACCCAGTACTTC. Amino acid sequence: CASSLTAGGPETQYF.

As concerns this clonotype: At one of its ends the junction is not consistent with the germline gene, which may arise from a read error. V is TRBV29-1 and J is TRBJ2-6, with D perhaps TRBD1 or TRBD2 (5 bases each). This CDR3 is built from 13 residues. Germline V gene sequence: CDR1 SQVTM, CDR2 ANQGSEA. The CDR3 DNA sequence: TGCAGCGTCCTGGAACCTGGGACCAACGTCCTGACTTTT. It is translated as CSVLEPGTNVLTF.

This clonotype was recorded at least ten times. The chain is built from TRBV14 and TRBJ1-1; possibly TRBD1 for D (6 bases). Germline lookup yields CDR1 SGHDN and CDR2 FVKESK. V lost 3 bases and J lost 0, with 14 bases in between. The CDR3 is made up of 16 amino acids. The CDR3 DNA is TGTGCCAGCAGCCAGTTGGCGGACAGAATGAACACTGAAGCTTTCTTT. Translated, it gives CASSQLADRMNTEAFF.

The chain combines TRBV10-3 with TRBJ2-3, with 13 bases lining up with TRBD2. The CDR3 has 17 residues. The V gene end was trimmed by 8 bases and the J gene end by 5 bases; junction bases not matched to a gene: 13. Looked up from germline, CDR1 is ENHRY and CDR2 is SYGVKD. The CDR3 sequence is CAIGGKGTSGIGDTQYF. As DNA, the CDR3 is TGTGCCATCGGTGGGAAGGGGACTAGCGGGATTGGAGATACGCAGTATTTT.

With respect to this clonotype: This may come from a read error, since a much larger clone is one base off. CDR3 sequence: CASSRNSASTDTQYF. CDR3 sequence (DNA): TGTGCCAGCAGTCGGAACAGTGCTAGCACAGATACGCAGTATTTT. This sequence joins TRBV6-6 and TRBJ2-3, with D unresolved. CDR1 is MNHNY and CDR2 is SVGAGI in the germline V gene (reference sequence). The CDR3 is 15 residues long. V was pared by 5 bases and J by 0 bases, with 12 bases between.

This clonotype occurred a few times. Since a much larger clone is just one base distant, this may be a read error. V usage is TRBV29-1 and J usage is TRBJ2-5; D unresolved. CDR1 and CDR2 (germline): SQVTM, ANQGSEA. The CDR3 has 12 residues. Here the CDR3 reads CNVRFGRETQYF. CDR3 in DNA: TGCAACGTCCGGTTCGGACGGGAGACCCAGTACTTC.

The table lists this clonotype with a few counts. The CDR3 DNA follows: TGTGCCAGCAGCTTACATCCAACACCCTACGAGCAGTACTTC. It yields the protein CASSLHPTPYEQYF. This sequence joins TRBV7-8 and TRBJ2-7, with unresolved D. V lost 2 bases, J lost 2 bases, and 10 bases lay in between. Germline-derived CDR1 and CDR2 are SGHVS and FQNEAQ. The CDR3 has 14 residues. Complete variable domain (other parts from reference TRBV7-8 and TRBJ2-7): GAGVSQSPRYKVAKRGQDVALRCDPISGHVSLFWYQQALGQGPEFLTYFQNEAQLDKSGLPSDRFFAERPEGSVSTLKIQRTQQEDSAVYLCASSLHPTPYEQYFGPGTRLTVT.

The table lists this clonotype with many counts. This chain uses TRBV6-2 or TRBV6-3 with TRBJ1-5; D not certain. Germline assignment: CDR1 MNHEY and CDR2 SVGEGT. The CDR3 sequence is 13 residues long. The V and J ends lost 2 bases and 8 bases respectively, with 10 bases between them. CDR3 residues: CASSYTVLKPQHF. CDR3 nucleotides: TGTGCCAGCAGTTACACGGTACTCAAGCCCCAGCATTTT.

This chain joins TRBV7-8 and TRBJ1-1; TRBD1 is a possible D gene (5 bases). With 5 bases removed from V and 6 bases from J, the gap between germline ends came to 16 bases. Germline V lookup: CDR1 SGHVS, CDR2 FQNEAQ. The CDR3 runs to 14 residues. As DNA, the CDR3 is TGTGCCAGCAGCGGCCAGGGAGAAGTAGCTGAAGCTTTCTTT. Translating it yields CASSGQGEVAEAFF.

This clonotype came up a few times. A much more abundant neighbour one base away suggests this may be a read error. The rearrangement joins TRBV6-1 to TRBJ1-5; weak D call: TRBD1 (5 bases). V lost 3 bases, J lost 0 bases, and 9 bases lay in between. CDR1 and CDR2 (germline): MNHNS, SASEGT. The CDR3 is 15 residues long. The CDR3 DNA reads as TGTGCCAGCAGTGATCGGGGGACTAGCAATCAGCCCCAGCATTTT. Protein sequence: CASSDRGTSNQPQHF.

With regard to this clonotype: A single base separates this from a much larger clone, so it may be a read error. V usage is TRBV6-2 or TRBV6-3 and J usage is TRBJ2-1; the D is unclear. This CDR3 contains 12 residues. Germline V gives CDR1 MNHEY, CDR2 SVGEGT. The ends were cut back, 10 bases at V and 10 bases at J, with 17 bases in the middle. In nucleotides, the CDR3 is TGTGCCATCAGAGGACCGACCGGGGAGCAGTTCTTC. Protein product: CAIRGPTGEQFF.

With respect to this clonotype: A read error may explain this, as a much larger clone is one base away. CDR3 residues: CASRTRISTDTQYF. As DNA, the CDR3 is TGTGCCAGCAGAACCCGGATTAGCACAGATACGCAGTATTTT. V usage is TRBV6-1 and J usage is TRBJ2-3; D gene unclear. Per the germline V gene, CDR1 is MNHNS and CDR2 is SASEGT. Trimming took off 6 bases at V and 0 bases at J, with 10 bases between the two ends. The CDR3 is made up of 14 amino acids.

This clonotype appeared a single time. Relative to the germline gene, one junction end is altered; a read error may explain this. The rearrangement joins TRBV29-1 to TRBJ2-5; D could derive from TRBD1 or TRBD2 (5 bases each). Germline V gives CDR1 SQVTM, CDR2 ANQGSEA. The CDR3 contains 12 residues. The CDR3 bases are TGTAGCGTTGCCAGGCCAGGGGAGACCCAGTACTTC. Translation gives CSVARPGETQYF.

The chain couples TRBV5-5 to TRBJ1-2; no clear D. Germline V gene sequence: CDR1 SGHKS, CDR2 YYEKEE (reference sequence). The CDR3 covers 17 residues. The V and J ends lost 0 bases and 7 bases respectively, with 22 bases between them. CDR3 sequence reads: CASSLGSWAKKEIGYTF. The CDR3 coding sequence is TGTGCCAGCAGCTTGGGCTCGTGGGCGAAGAAGGAGATTGGCTACACCTTC.

With respect to this clonotype: Being one base from a much bigger clone, this may be a read error. The chain links TRBV6-1 to TRBJ1-2; unclear D gene. Germline lookup yields CDR1 MNHNS and CDR2 SASEGT. CDR3 size: 13 residues. The V and J ends lost 1 base and 4 bases respectively, with 7 bases between them. The CDR3, as DNA: TGTGCCAGCAGTGAAGTGCTGCTCTATGGCTACACCTTC. This gives the protein CASSEVLLYGYTF.

This clonotype was seen a few times. The genes are TRBV30 and TRBJ2-1; D perhaps matches TRBD1 (5 bases). V dropped 0 bases and J dropped 5 bases, with 8 bases sitting between them. Per the germline V gene, CDR1 is GTSNPN and CDR2 is SVGIG (reference sequence). This CDR3 contains 13 residues. CDR3 nucleotides: TGTGCCTGGAGTGTACGCAGGGACAATGAGCAGTTCTTC. Its translation: CAWSVRRDNEQFF.

As for this clonotype: Germline and junction disagree at one end, which may indicate a read error. The gene calls are TRBV10-3 and TRBJ2-3, with unresolved D. The CDR3 consists of 13 residues. Per germline, CDR1 ENHRY and CDR2 SYGVKD. As DNA, the CDR3 is TGTGCCATCGGTGAGTCCGTTTTAGATACGCAGTATTTT. It translates to CAIGESVLDTQYF.